These T cell receptor beta chains were read from a single sample in a study of PD-1 blockade in classical Hodgkin lymphoma. Sequencing was performed with immunoSEQ multiplex PCR; in TCRdb, only in-frame clones are kept and a portion is missing. The sample shows some 16,000 clones, roughly 90% of them seen only once. The sequencing input was CD4+ T cells from blood. Receptor source: a human donor with classical Hodgkin lymphoma. Each CDR3 is given with its conserved first and last residue. D genes are given only for firm matches. Size is omitted from some rows. Given values are once, few, many or a class for expanded clones.

clone_size | j_call | d_call | v_call | cdr3_nt | cdr3_aa
- | TRBJ1-2 | - | TRBV18 | TGTGCCAGCTCACCCTCGGGCAGCCAGGTTTTAGGCTACACCTTC | CASSPSGSQVLGYTF
- | TRBJ2-2 | TRBD2 | TRBV27 | TGTGCCAGCAGTCCGACACTTCTACTAGCGGGAGGGCCTTATCCCACCGGGGAGCTGTTTTTT | CASSPTLLLAGGPYPTGELFF
- | TRBJ2-7 | - | TRBV5-4 | TGTGCCAGCAGTCCCTCTCAGGCACCTTACGAGCAGTACTTC | CASSPSQAPYEQYF
- | TRBJ2-1 | - | TRBV7-9 | TGTGCCAGCAGCTTAGAGTTGGGTGAGCAGTTCTTC | CASSLELGEQFF
- | TRBJ2-1 | - | TRBV4-1 | TGCGCCAGCAGCCAAGAGGGAACTAGACAGTTCTTC | CASSQEGTRQFF
once | TRBJ2-7 | - | TRBV21-1 | TGTGCCAGCCGCAGTGACAGGGTCTCCTACGAGCAGTACTTC | CASRSDRVSYEQYF
- | TRBJ2-3 | - | TRBV28 | TGTGCCAGCTGGGGGCCCAACGGGGAACAGTATTTT | CASWGPNGEQYF
- | TRBJ2-1 | TRBD2 | TRBV25-1 | TGTGCCAGCAGTGAATCCCCAGCGGGATCCAGCTCCTACAATGAGCAGTTCTTC | CASSESPAGSSSYNEQFF
- | TRBJ2-7 | - | TRBV7-3 | TGTGCCAGCAGTCCGGAGTTGGACGAGCAGTACTTC | CASSPELDEQYF
- | TRBJ1-4 | - | TRBV28 | TGTGCCAGCATTGAGGGGGGGTTTAATGAAAAACTGTTTTTT | CASIEGGFNEKLFF
- | TRBJ1-2 | TRBD1 | TRBV29-1 | TGCAGCGGCACCGGGACAGCCTACGGGGGTGGCTACACCTTC | CSGTGTAYGGGYTF
- | TRBJ1-1 | TRBD1 | TRBV28 | TGTGCCAGCAGTCCTGTTTGGGACAGGGGGCGAACTGAAGCTTTCTTT | CASSPVWDRGRTEAFF
- | TRBJ1-2 | - | TRBV5-1 | TGCGCCAGCAGCTTGGCTGGGGGAGGCTACACCTTC | CASSLAGGGYTF
few | TRBJ1-2 | - | TRBV7-9 | TGTGCCAGCAGCTTCTCCCTGGATGGCTACACCTTC | CASSFSLDGYTF
- | TRBJ1-5 | - | TRBV27 | TGTGCCAGCAGTAACAATATCAGGGGAGGCGATCAGCCCCAGCATTTT | CASSNNIRGGDQPQHF
- | TRBJ1-1 | - | TRBV5-8 | TGTGCCAGCAGCTTGCGGGAACCAACTGGAGCTTTCTTT | CASSLREPTGAFF
- | TRBJ1-5 | - | TRBV11-3 | TGTGCCAGCAGCTTAGATCTGAGCAATCAGCCCCAGCATTTT | CASSLDLSNQPQHF
- | TRBJ2-2 | - | TRBV28 | TGTGCCAGCAAAGGGAACACCGGGGAGCTGTTTTTT | CASKGNTGELFF
- | TRBJ2-2 | - | TRBV6-5 | TGTGCCAGCAGCAATCGACCGGACACCGGGGAGCTGTTTTTT | CASSNRPDTGELFF
- | TRBJ1-3 | - | TRBV27 | TGTGCCAGCACAGGGTTGGGGGCGGACAAGAACACCATATATTTT | CASTGLGADKNTIYF
- | TRBJ1-1 | - | TRBV13 | TGTGCCAGCAGCTTAAGGGGGTCTGAAGCTTTCTTT | CASSLRGSEAFF
few | TRBJ1-5 | - | TRBV6-5 | TGTGCCAGCAGTTCTGGTTGGGGCAATCAGCCCCAGCATTTT | CASSSGWGNQPQHF
few | TRBJ1-2 | - | TRBV5-4 | TGTGCCAGCAGACCAGACCGGGACCTCGGCTATGGTGGGACCTTC | CASRPDRDLGYGGTF
- | TRBJ2-1 | TRBD1 | TRBV19 | TGTGCCAGTACAGGGGGCCCCAGCTCCTACAATGAGCAGTTCTTC | CASTGGPSSYNEQFF
- | TRBJ2-7 | - | TRBV23-1 | TGCGCCAGCCCATGGGCAGGATGTGAGCAGTACTTC | CASPWAGCEQYF
- | TRBJ2-6 | - | TRBV28 | TGTGCCAGCAGTTTTGGGAGCTCTGGGGCCAACGTCCTGACTTTC | CASSFGSSGANVLTF
- | TRBJ2-7 | TRBD2 | TRBV4-2 | TGTGCCAGCAGCCCGAAAGTAGCGGGAGGGCCCCACGAGCAGTACTTC | CASSPKVAGGPHEQYF
- | TRBJ1-2 | - | TRBV28 | TGTGCCAGCAGTTATGCCGGGACAAGTGGCTACACCTTC | CASSYAGTSGYTF
- | TRBJ2-2 | - | TRBV5-1 | TGCGCCAGCAGCTGGAACTCGAACACCGGGGAGCTGTTTTTT | CASSWNSNTGELFF
- | TRBJ2-3 | - | TRBV5-6 | TGTGCCAGCAGCTTGGAGGTTCAGGGGCGCACAGATACGCAGTATTTT | CASSLEVQGRTDTQYF
- | TRBJ2-1 | TRBD2 | TRBV29-1 | TGCAGCGCGAAGCCGGGACTAGCGGGAATGAGCTCCTACAATGAGCAGTTCTTC | CSAKPGLAGMSSYNEQFF
- | TRBJ1-5 | - | TRBV10-2 | TGCGCCAGCAGTGGGTTGGATAGCAATCAGCCCCAGCATTTT | CASSGLDSNQPQHF
once | TRBJ2-3 | - | TRBV27 | TGTGCCAGCAGTTTGGTACTAACGAGGGCCACAGATACGCAGTATTTT | CASSLVLTRATDTQYF
- | TRBJ1-5 | - | TRBV28 | TGTGCCAGCAGTACCCGGAGGCAGCCCCAGCATTTT | CASSTRRQPQHF
- | TRBJ1-3 | - | TRBV27 | TGTGCCAGCAGCACTGCTGACGTTGCCTCTGGAAACACCATATATTTT | CASSTADVASGNTIYF
- | TRBJ2-2 | TRBD1 | TRBV25-1 | TGTGCCAGCAGTTACGTCAGGGACAGGGTAGCCGGGGAGCTGTTTTTT | CASSYVRDRVAGELFF
- | TRBJ2-3 | - | TRBV29-1 | TGCAGCGTTGAACAGAGCACAGATACGCAGTATTTT | CSVEQSTDTQYF
- | TRBJ1-4 | TRBD1 | TRBV5-5 | TGTGCCAGCAGCAGGACAGGGCCGGGGGAAAAACTGTTTTTT | CASSRTGPGEKLFF
- | TRBJ1-2 | TRBD1 | TRBV5-1 | TGCGCCAGCAGCTTGGAGGGACAGGGACGAAACTACACCTTC | CASSLEGQGRNYTF
- | TRBJ2-2 | - | TRBV6-5 | TGTGCCAGCAGCCGTAGCGGCGGGGAGCTGTTTTTT | CASSRSGGELFF
- | TRBJ2-5 | TRBD2 | TRBV11-2 | TGTGCCAGCAGCAGCGGGACTAGCGGTTCTGAGACCCAGTACTTC | CASSSGTSGSETQYF
- | TRBJ1-6 | - | TRBV7-6 | TGTGCCAGCAGCTTAGATAGACCGGCTAATAATTCACCCCTCCACTTT | CASSLDRPANNSPLHF
- | TRBJ2-5 | - | TRBV7-8 | TGTGCCAGCAGCTTTCTAGGGGCAGAGACCCAGTACTTC | CASSFLGAETQYF
- | TRBJ1-5 | - | TRBV7-8 | TGTGCCAGCAGCCGGGACGTTGGCAATCAGCCCCAGCATTTT | CASSRDVGNQPQHF
- | TRBJ2-3 | - | TRBV10-1 | TGCGCCACCCTCCCAATCCTAGAGGCCCTATGCACAGATACGCAGTATTTT | CATLPILEALCTDTQYF
- | TRBJ2-1 | TRBD2 | TRBV9 | TGTGCCAGCAGCGTAGGTTCTAGCGGGTATGAGCAGTTCTTC | CASSVGSSGYEQFF
- | TRBJ1-4 | - | TRBV2 | TGTGCCAGCAGTGAAGCCGGGCAGGGCTATGAAAAACTGTTTTTT | CASSEAGQGYEKLFF
- | TRBJ1-1 | - | TRBV28 | TGTGCCAGCAGTGAGTCGGGACAGAACACTGAAGCTTTCTTT | CASSESGQNTEAFF
- | TRBJ1-2 | - | TRBV6-5 | TGTGCCAGCAGTTACGACAGAGATTATGGCTACACCTTC | CASSYDRDYGYTF
- | TRBJ2-5 | TRBD1 | TRBV6-1 | TGTGCCAGCAGTGAGGGGACAGGGGGTTCCTCACGGACCCAGTACTTC | CASSEGTGGSSRTQYF
- | TRBJ2-5 | - | TRBV28 | TGTGCCAGCAGTTCCCTCTCGGTTGGTCCACAAGAGACCCAGTACTTC | CASSSLSVGPQETQYF